This T cell receptor beta chain is drawn from a study of blood T cell repertoires in COVID-19. Across the study: The study drew acute and convalescent COVID-19 samples from the United States, Italy and Spain. T cells, B-cell-depleted T cells, or PBMCs supplied cDNA or gDNA.

Authors' processing steps: Reference gene primer amplification gave estimated nucleated cell counts. This table comes from immunoSEQ multiplex PCR, and its TCRdb copy is limited to in-frame clones, with some not included. That table is the source of V, J and clone size, and D and trimming were worked out from the DNA. The data contain around 110,000 clones, approximately 88% of them singletons. Germline V gene data show CDR1 as SGDLS and CDR2 as YYNGEE. This CDR3 region has 13 residues. V gave up 0 bases and J gave up 9 bases, with 10 bases separating them. The genes are TRBV9 and TRBJ2-1, with D tentatively TRBD2 (6 bases). The clonotype comes from a human donor in a cohort sampled during active COVID-19. What was sequenced was peripheral blood. The CDR3 is CASSVGLVGEQFF. The DNA for the CDR3 is TGTGCCAGCAGCGTAGGACTAGTCGGTGAGCAGTTCTTC.